This T cell receptor beta chain is from a study of regulatory T cells in long-lasting Graves disease. Overall study results and limits: A limited number of samples was an acknowledged limitation.

Described time point: newly diagnosed GD, antithyroid drugs for less than 3 months. The TCR library was made from RNA that had been extracted from PBMCs in TRIzol. An approximately 10-milliliter sample of peripheral blood was drawn into EDTA tubes. About this clonotype: No antigen is known for it.

V lost 4 bases, J lost 0 bases, and 11 bases stayed unmatched. CDR3 size: 19 residues. Germline V CDR1 and CDR2: DFQATT, SNEGSKA (reference sequence). Building of the TCR beta libraries involved iRepertoire HTBI primers and Arm-PCR of CDR3 regions. A single record per CDR3 protein comes from TCRdb applying MiXCR to the multiplex PCR reads. The table has about 460,000 distinct CDR3 sequences, 14% seen once. A further study also used this sample, focusing on T cells in Graves' hyperthyroidism and ophthalmopathy. That report adds: Most clonotypes expanded in the thyroid (above 0.001) were also present in blood.

The specimen was peripheral blood mononuclear cells (PBMCs), collected at new diagnosis, from a patient treated with antithyroid drugs. This clonotype was sampled from a woman in her forties or fifties with Graves disease. The J gene is TRBJ2-1, the V gene TRBV20-1; 14 bases are shared with TRBD2. The DNA for the CDR3 is TGCAGTGCTAAAACGGGACTAGCGGGAGAAAGAAGCTCCTACAATGAGCAGTTCTTC. It translates to CSAKTGLAGERSSYNEQFF.